This T cell receptor beta chain was found in a study of cytomegalovirus exposure and HLA in healthy donors. Findings of the study overall: The study flagged fewer than 200 TCR beta chains as cytomegalovirus-associated.

The CDR3 consists of 14 residues. The germline CDR1 and CDR2 sequences are LNHDA and SQIVND (reference sequence). Trimming removed 9 bases from V and 4 bases from J, with 16 bases in between. On this clone: What it binds is not known.

Separate from the approximately 700-subject first cohort was the approximately 120-subject validation cohort, to which the donors belonged. Some clones are missing from TCRdb's copy, which holds only in-frame ones; the method was immunoSEQ multiplex PCR. The sample lists roughly 120,000 clones, 70% to 90% occurring once. This TCR was recovered from a young man in good health and CMV-seronegative. This sequence joins TRBV19 and TRBJ1-3; D may be TRBD1 (6 bases). The sequenced sample consisted of PBMCs. The CDR3 protein is CASLNRAAGNTIYF. CDR3 nucleotides: TGTGCCAGCCTAAACAGGGCGGCCGGAAACACCATATATTTT. The variable domain in full, completed from reference TRBV19 and TRBJ1-3, reads DGGITQSPKYLFRKEGQNVTLSCEQNLNHDAMYWYRQDPGQGLRLIYYSQIVNDFQKGDIAEGYSVSREKKESFPLTVTSAQKNPTAFYLCASLNRAAGNTIYFGEGSWLTVV.